This T cell receptor beta chain was captured in a study of CD8 T cells in ankylosing spondylitis. Germline CDR1 and CDR2: SGHTA and FQGNSA. V lost 6 bases and J 2 bases, leaving 11 bases between the germline ends. This CDR3 is 13 amino acids long. This clonotype came up many times. In TCRdb, the 5' RACE reads were re-called with MiXCR into one record per CDR3 protein. The sample shows fewer than 350,000 distinct CDR3 sequences, 11% of them seen only once. The sequenced sample was blood, either unsorted or a sorted T cell fraction (not recorded which). The sequence came from a female donor with ankylosing spondylitis or in good health (not recorded which). This chain joins TRBV7-2 and TRBJ2-7; D is undetermined. This chain's CDR3 is CASSYTGAYEQYF. The CDR3 DNA reads TGTGCCAGCAGTTACACTGGGGCCTACGAGCAGTACTTC.